This TCR beta chain was recovered during a study of regulatory T cells in long-lasting Graves disease. General study points: In persistent patients, shared public clonotypes (under 3,000) outnumbered those in new patients (approximately 940).

HTBI primers from iRepertoire and Arm-PCR of CDR3 regions yielded the TCR beta libraries. Each CDR3 protein is one row after TCRdb ran MiXCR on the multiplex PCR reads. The sample shows a few hundred thousand distinct CDR3 sequences, approximately 16% of them seen only once. Time point described: newly diagnosed GD, antithyroid drugs for less than 3 months. Construction of the TCR library relied on RNA isolated from PBMCs. This clonotype was observed at least ten times. The target antigen is unknown. Germline V gene data show CDR1 as SQVTM and CDR2 as ANQGSEA. The CDR3 runs to 14 residues. The same sample was also studied in work on T cells in Graves' hyperthyroidism and ophthalmopathy. In that study: Blood also held most thyroid clonotypes expanded beyond 0.001.

This receptor was taken from a woman aged 18 to 35 with Graves disease. V and J are TRBV29-1 and TRBJ2-1; 8 bases line up with TRBD2. Sequenced here: peripheral blood mononuclear cells (PBMCs), sampled at new diagnosis, from a patient treated with antithyroid drugs. The DNA for the CDR3 is TGCAGTCTATCGTGGAGCGGGAGCTACAATGAGCAGTTCTTC. Residues: CSLSWSGSYNEQFF.